A selection of T cell receptor beta chains follows, all from one sample in a study of blood T cells in healthy people across ages. TCRdb re-derived calls from the 5' RACE reads in MiXCR, one entry per CDR3 protein. This sample has about 1.1 million distinct CDR3 sequences, with roughly two fifths found just once. The sequencing sample was made of blood. The receptor source for this set is a man aged 18-30 years in good health. Each CDR3 is given with its conserved first and last residue. A D gene is named only where the DNA matches it firmly. The size entry is marked missing in some rows and otherwise reads once, few, many or a size class.

TRBV6-6	TRBJ1-2	few	NA	TGTGCCAGCAGTTACCGGGACAAAAACTATGGCTACACCTTC	CASSYRDKNYGYTF
TRBV7-2	TRBJ2-1	NA	NA	TGTGCCAGCAGCTTACCCGACAGAGACAATGAGCAGTTCTTC	CASSLPDRDNEQFF
TRBV30	TRBJ1-2	few	NA	TGTGCCTGGAGTGTATCTTGGATCGAGGGCTACACCTTC	CAWSVSWIEGYTF
TRBV7-2	TRBJ2-7	NA	TRBD1	TGTGCCAGCAGCTTAGGGACAGGGGGATACCCCGAGCAGTACTTC	CASSLGTGGYPEQYF
TRBV6-2/TRBV6-3	TRBJ2-1	NA	TRBD1	TGTGCCAGCAGTTATCGCAAAGGGACAGGGGTTTTGGATGAGCAGTTCTTC	CASSYRKGTGVLDEQFF
TRBV25-1	TRBJ2-7	NA	NA	TGTGCCAGCAGTGACTTCGGCGGAGGGGCCTACGAGCAGTACTTC	CASSDFGGGAYEQYF
TRBV6-6	TRBJ2-6	once	NA	TGTGCCAGCAGTTACGAGGAATCTGGGGCCAACGTCCTGACTTTC	CASSYEESGANVLTF
TRBV7-9	TRBJ2-7	NA	TRBD2	TGTGCCAGCAGCTTACCCCGCAGACTAGCGATGTACAATGAGCAGTACTTC	CASSLPRRLAMYNEQYF
TRBV6-1	TRBJ2-7	NA	NA	TGTGCCAGCAGTGAAGCGAATTCCTACGAGCAGTACTTC	CASSEANSYEQYF
TRBV20-1	TRBJ2-3	NA	TRBD1	TGCAGTGCTAGAGGACAGGGCGCAGATACGCAGTATTTT	CSARGQGADTQYF
TRBV7-2	TRBJ1-5	few	TRBD1	TGTGCCACCCGGGACAGTCATAGCAATCAGCCCCAGCATTTT	CATRDSHSNQPQHF
TRBV5-1	TRBJ1-1	few	NA	TGCGCCAGCAGCCGCGACCTGGACACTGAAGCTTTCTTT	CASSRDLDTEAFF
TRBV4-3	TRBJ1-2	few	NA	TGCGCCAGCAGCCAAGATACGTCCGGCTACACCTTC	CASSQDTSGYTF
TRBV9	TRBJ2-1	many	TRBD2	TGTGCCAGCAGCCCACCGACTAGCGGGGTAAACAATGAGCAGTTCTTC	CASSPPTSGVNNEQFF
TRBV21-1	TRBJ1-4	NA	NA	TGTGCCAGCAGCACAGCGGTCCAGGGGAGTGAAAAACTGTTTTTT	CASSTAVQGSEKLFF
TRBV7-8	TRBJ2-7	NA	TRBD1	TGTGCCAGCAGCTTACTTGTGACAGGGTATCCCTACGAGCAGTACTTC	CASSLLVTGYPYEQYF
TRBV15	TRBJ1-5	NA	NA	TGTGCCGCCAGCAGAGAAGAGTGGGATGGGGAAAATCAGCCCCAGCATTTT	CAASREEWDGENQPQHF
TRBV7-9	TRBJ1-1	many	TRBD1	TGTGCCAGCAGCTTACACTCGCAGGGGGCGCGCACTGAAGCTTTCTTT	CASSLHSQGARTEAFF
TRBV20-1	TRBJ2-7	NA	NA	TGCAGTGCTAGAAACTCTAGCGCTACGTCCTACGAGCAGTACTTC	CSARNSSATSYEQYF
TRBV6-2/TRBV6-3	TRBJ2-3	many	NA	TGTGCCAGCAGTTACTCGATGGGGGGCGCAGATACGCAGTATTTT	CASSYSMGGADTQYF
TRBV25-1	TRBJ1-2	NA	NA	TGTGCCAGCACCTCAACGGCAGCCGGCGGCTACACCTTC	CASTSTAAGGYTF
TRBV2	TRBJ2-1	NA	TRBD2	TGTGCCAGCAGTCTAGCGGGCAGCGACAATGAGCAGTTCTTC	CASSLAGSDNEQFF
TRBV6-6	TRBJ1-1	NA	NA	TGTGCCAGCAGTTACCGAACGGACGGGACCGCTGAAGCTTTCTTT	CASSYRTDGTAEAFF
TRBV10-3	TRBJ2-2	NA	NA	TGTGCCATCAGTGAAAAAGGGGTCACCGGGGAGCTGTTTTTT	CAISEKGVTGELFF
TRBV11-2	TRBJ2-7	NA	NA	TGTGCCAGCAGCTCCGGAAGAGGGCTCCGCGAGCAGTACTTC	CASSSGRGLREQYF
TRBV6-1	TRBJ2-1	few	NA	TGTGCCAGCAGTGAGTACGCTAGTATTTCCTACAATGAGCAGTTCTTC	CASSEYASISYNEQFF
TRBV7-3	TRBJ2-1	NA	NA	TGTGCCAGCAGCTTAAATATCGGGACCGATATATCCGGGACTGTCGACAATGAGCAGTTCTTC	CASSLNIGTDISGTVDNEQFF
TRBV7-9	TRBJ2-7	NA	TRBD1	TGTGCCAGCAGCCTCGGGACAGGCTCGAGCTCCTACGAGCAGTACTTC	CASSLGTGSSSYEQYF
TRBV12-3/TRBV12-4	TRBJ1-4	few	TRBD1	TGTGCCAGCAGGCCCGGGACAGGGGCCACTAATGAAAAACTGTTTTTT	CASRPGTGATNEKLFF
TRBV6-6	TRBJ2-3	NA	TRBD2	TGTGCCAGCAGTTACTCGCGGGGGGACACAGATACGCGGTATTTT	CASSYSRGDTDTRYF
TRBV4-1	TRBJ2-7	NA	TRBD2	TGCGCCAGCAGCCAAGAGATAGCGGGGGGCTCCAATGAGCAGTACTTC	CASSQEIAGGSNEQYF
TRBV5-1	TRBJ1-5	NA	NA	TGCGCCAGCAGCCGAGGGGGGGTTAGCAATCAGCCCCAGCATTTT	CASSRGGVSNQPQHF
TRBV5-1	TRBJ2-5	few	NA	TGCGCCAGCAGCTCTGAGGGACACCAAGAGACCCAGTACTTC	CASSSEGHQETQYF
TRBV5-1	TRBJ2-3	few	NA	TGCGCCAGCAGCTTGGCTCGAGGAGGGGGCACAGATACGCAGTATTTT	CASSLARGGGTDTQYF
TRBV28	TRBJ2-1	NA	NA	TGTGCCAGCATAATCCGGGACGGTGGGTACAATGAGCAGTTCTTC	CASIIRDGGYNEQFF
TRBV4-2	TRBJ2-1	NA	NA	TGTGCCAGCAGCCCGTCCCTAGCGGAGCAGTTCTTC	CASSPSLAEQFF
TRBV12-3/TRBV12-4	TRBJ1-1	NA	TRBD1	TGTGCCAGCACCACAGGGGTTTGGGCTGAAGCTTTCTTT	CASTTGVWAEAFF
TRBV27	TRBJ2-7	many	NA	TGTGCCAGCAGTTTCGGGTCTAAGTACGAGCAGTACTTC	CASSFGSKYEQYF
TRBV3-1	TRBJ1-2	few	NA	TGTGCCAGCAGCCAAGCTACCGGGGCCTATGGCTACACCTTC	CASSQATGAYGYTF
TRBV27	TRBJ2-5	few	NA	TGTGCCAGCAGTTTATCGATAAGCAGGAACTTAGAGACCCAGTACTTC	CASSLSISRNLETQYF
TRBV4-2	TRBJ1-2	NA	TRBD1	TGTGCCAGCAACTCCGGACAGGGCTATGGGTATGGCTACACCTTC	CASNSGQGYGYGYTF
TRBV10-3	TRBJ2-3	many	NA	TGTGCCATCAGCCACACGGGTAGCACAGATACGCAGTATTTT	CAISHTGSTDTQYF
TRBV4-3	TRBJ2-5	few	NA	TGCGCCAGCAGCCAAGATGGGACTTCCGCATCAGAGACCCAGTACTTC	CASSQDGTSASETQYF
TRBV12-3/TRBV12-4	TRBJ2-7	NA	TRBD2	TGTGCCAGCTCGCCTAGCGGGGCTTACAATGAGCAGTACTTC	CASSPSGAYNEQYF
TRBV2	TRBJ1-1	few	NA	TGTGCCAGCAGGATACAGGGGAACACTGAAGCTTTCTTT	CASRIQGNTEAFF
TRBV7-2	TRBJ1-3	NA	TRBD1	TGTGCCAGCAGCACCACCGGGACAGGGTTTGTTGGAAACACCATATATTTT	CASSTTGTGFVGNTIYF
TRBV3-1	TRBJ2-4	NA	NA	TGTGCCAGCAGCCAAGAGGGGTTGGAAAACATTCAGTACTTC	CASSQEGLENIQYF
TRBV24-1	TRBJ2-2	NA	NA	TGTGCCACCACTGGGGAAACCGGGGAGCTGTTTTTT	CATTGETGELFF
TRBV6-6	TRBJ1-2	few	TRBD1	TGTGCCAGTACAGGGGGAAGCTATGGCTACACCTTC	CASTGGSYGYTF
TRBV20-1	TRBJ1-1	NA	NA	TGCAGTGCTAGAGATAGCACTGACACTGAAGCTTTCTTT	CSARDSTDTEAFF